These 12 T cell receptor beta chains originate from one sample sequenced in a study of shared clonotypes between healthy human individuals. Measured with immunoSEQ multiplex PCR; TCRdb has only the in-frame clones, and not every one. The table shows about 820,000 clones, with over 90% occurring only once. CD45RO-negative cells were positively selected for CCR7, leaving out terminally differentiated effector memory CD45RA+ cells. Material for sequencing was naive CD8+ T cells sorted from blood. These receptors were obtained from a man aged 25-40 years in good health.

The CDR3 DNA sequence: TGTGCCAGCAGCTTCTGCAGGGTTCGCCACTACGAGCAGTACTTC. Protein product: CASSFCRVRHYEQYF. The V call is TRBV5-4, the J call TRBJ2-7; a possible D gene is TRBD1 (5 bases). V was trimmed by 2 bases and J by 3 bases, leaving 15 bases between them. Germline CDR1 is SGHNT and CDR2 is YYREEE (reference sequence). CDR3 length equals 15 residues.

The V and J genes are TRBV7-4 and TRBJ2-7; possibly TRBD1 for D (5 bases). This CDR3 contains 15 residues. Germline loops: CDR1 SGHVT, CDR2 SQSDAQ. Trimming cost V 1 base and J 3 bases, with 13 bases left between them. CDR3 DNA: TGTGCCAGCAGCTTAGTCGGGCAGGGTGACTACGAGCAGTACTTC. This sequence encodes CASSLVGQGDYEQYF.

The chain couples TRBV9 to TRBJ1-4; TRBD1 matches at 10 bases. V was clipped by 3 bases and J by 10 bases; unmatched bases: 6. Germline V gene data show CDR1 as SGDLS and CDR2 as YYNGEE. The CDR3 totals 14 residues. DNA for the CDR3: TGTGCCAGCAGCGCGGGACAGGGGACGGTAAAACTGTTTTTT. This encodes CASSAGQGTVKLFF.

The chain uses TRBV28 and TRBJ2-7; D unclear. Trimming removed 8 bases at V and 0 bases at J, with 5 bases between. This CDR3 contains 11 residues. In germline, CDR1 is MDHEN, CDR2 SYDVKM. CDR3 protein: CASGRSYEQYF. CDR3 DNA: TGTGCCAGCGGTCGCTCCTACGAGCAGTACTTC.

V usage is TRBV5-6 and J usage is TRBJ1-4; 8 nucleotides line up with TRBD1. With V trimmed by 4 bases and J by 7 bases, 15 bases remained unmatched. Germline lookup yields CDR1 SGHDT and CDR2 YYEEEE. The CDR3 sequence is 17 residues long. CDR3 amino acids: CASSGGQGRLLLEKLFF. The CDR3 coding sequence is TGTGCCAGCAGCGGAGGACAGGGAAGGCTTCTACTTGAAAAACTGTTTTTT.

The chain combines TRBV27 with TRBJ2-7; D is unclear. This CDR3 has 14 residues. Deletions cut 8 bases from V and 1 base from J, with 15 bases between. Germline CDR1 reads MNHEY; CDR2 reads SMNVEV (reference sequence). The CDR3 DNA follows: TGTGCCAGCTCCATCCGGGTTGGGTCCTACGAGCAGTACTTC. It encodes CASSIRVGSYEQYF.

The chain is built from TRBV4-1 and TRBJ2-1, with a tentative D call TRBD2 (7 bases). The CDR3 consists of 18 residues. V lost 0 bases and J lost 0, with 15 bases in between. Germline V gives CDR1 MGHRA, CDR2 YSYEKL. CDR3 sequence reads: CASSQDRAGASSYNEQFF. The DNA for the CDR3 is TGCGCCAGCAGCCAAGATCGGGCGGGGGCCAGCTCCTACAATGAGCAGTTCTTC.

V is TRBV5-6 and J is TRBJ2-7; 9 bases line up with TRBD2. Germline V gives CDR1 SGHDT, CDR2 YYEEEE. The CDR3 has 15 amino acids. J was trimmed by 6 bases and V by 6 bases; bases with no gene match: 13. CDR3 sequence reads: CASTTQGTSLGEQYF. The CDR3 nucleotides read TGTGCCAGCACCACTCAAGGGACTAGCCTTGGCGAGCAGTACTTC. The full variable domain, completed using reference TRBV5-6 and TRBJ2-7, is DAGVTQSPTHLIKTRGQQVTLRCSPKSGHDTVSWYQQALGQGPQFIFQYYEEEERQRGNFPDRFSGHQFPNYSSELNVNALLLGDSALYLCASTTQGTSLGEQYFGPGTRLTVT.

The CDR3 reads CASSSEGGRETQYF. The CDR3 DNA is TGTGCCAGCAGCTCCGAGGGGGGGCGGGAGACCCAGTACTTC. The chain combines TRBV7-9 with TRBJ2-5; TRBD2 might be the D (7 bases). Germline loops: CDR1 SEHNR, CDR2 FQNEAQ (reference sequence). The V and J ends lost 4 bases and 5 bases respectively, with 14 bases between them. The CDR3 runs 14 residues. The full variable domain, in which reference TRBV7-9 and TRBJ2-5 provide the parts outside the CDR3, is DTGVSQNPRHKITKRGQNVTFRCDPISEHNRLYWYRQTLGQGPEFLTYFQNEAQLEKSRLLSDRFSAERPKGSFSTLEIQRTEQGDSAMYLCASSSEGGRETQYFGPGTRLLVL.

This chain links TRBV7-8 with TRBJ2-7; 8 bases match TRBD2. The V and J ends lost 7 bases and 2 bases, in that order; junction bases with no gene match: 10. The CDR3 consists of 15 residues. Germline lookup yields CDR1 SGHVS and CDR2 FQNEAQ. CDR3 residues: CASTESGGPTYEQYF. CDR3 in DNA: TGTGCCAGCACCGAAAGCGGGGGACCGACCTACGAGCAGTACTTC.

This rearrangement joins TRBV9 to TRBJ2-7; 11 bases agree with TRBD1. This CDR3 comprises 14 residues. The ends lost 2 bases at V and 4 bases at J; junction bases unmatched: 2. The germline V gene has CDR1 SGDLS and CDR2 YYNGEE. Here the CDR3 reads CASSVGQGVYEQYF. CDR3 coding DNA: TGTGCCAGCAGCGTGGGACAGGGGGTATACGAGCAGTACTTC.

The chain joins TRBV5-1 to TRBJ1-5, with D tentatively TRBD1 (5 bases). CDR3 length: 17 residues. CDR1 is SGHRS and CDR2 is YFSETQ in the germline V gene. Deletions cut 2 bases from V and 3 bases from J, with 18 bases between. In DNA, the CDR3 is TGCGCCAGCAGCTTTCCACCAGTTGAGGGACCCAATCAGCCCCAGCATTTT. This gives the protein CASSFPPVEGPNQPQHF.